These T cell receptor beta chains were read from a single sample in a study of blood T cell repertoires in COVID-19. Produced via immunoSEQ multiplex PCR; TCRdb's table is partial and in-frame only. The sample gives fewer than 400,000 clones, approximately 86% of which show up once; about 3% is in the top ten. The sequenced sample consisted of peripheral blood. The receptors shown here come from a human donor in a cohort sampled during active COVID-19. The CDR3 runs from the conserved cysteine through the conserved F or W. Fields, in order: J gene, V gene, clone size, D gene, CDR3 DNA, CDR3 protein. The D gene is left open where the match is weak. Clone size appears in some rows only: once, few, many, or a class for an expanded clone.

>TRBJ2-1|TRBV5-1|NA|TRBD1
TGCGCCAGCAGCTTCTTGAACAGGGGGAATGAGCAGTTCTTC
CASSFLNRGNEQFF
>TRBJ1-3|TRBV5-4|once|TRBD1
TGTGCCAGCAGCCGGGACAGGGCCGGAAACACCATATATTTT
CASSRDRAGNTIYF
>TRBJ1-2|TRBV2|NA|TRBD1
TGTGCCAGCACCGGGACAGCAAGTATCTATGGCTACACCTTC
CASTGTASIYGYTF
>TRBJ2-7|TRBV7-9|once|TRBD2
TGTGCCAGCAGCCACATGGGGGGAGGGGCGAACGAGCAGTACTTC
CASSHMGGGANEQYF
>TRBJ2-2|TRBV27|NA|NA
TGTGCCAGCAGCGCGGGGACTCACACCGGGGAGCTGTTTTTT
CASSAGTHTGELFF
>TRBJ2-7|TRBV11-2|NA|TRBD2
TGTGCCAGCAGCCGCGGGGGGGCCATCTACGAGCAGTACTTC
CASSRGGAIYEQYF
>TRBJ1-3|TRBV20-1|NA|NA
TGCAGTGCTACTGATGTGACTAGAAACACCATATATTTT
CSATDVTRNTIYF
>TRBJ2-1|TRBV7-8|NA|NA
TGTGCCAGCAGCTTAGAAATTCGGGGGAGATACAATGAGCAGTTCTTC
CASSLEIRGRYNEQFF
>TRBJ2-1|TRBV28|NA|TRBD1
TGTGCCAGCAGTTCGCCGGGACAGGGTAATCATGAGCAGTTCTTC
CASSSPGQGNHEQFF
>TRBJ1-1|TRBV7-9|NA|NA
TGTGCCAGCAGCCTCGGGACTTTCGAAGGGACTGAAGCTTTCTTT
CASSLGTFEGTEAFF
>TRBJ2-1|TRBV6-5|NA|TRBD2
TGTGCCAGCAGTTACTCGGGGACTAGCGGTTACAATGAGCAGTTCTTC
CASSYSGTSGYNEQFF
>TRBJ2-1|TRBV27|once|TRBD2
TGTGCCAGCAGTTCGGGACTAGCGGGCGCCCCCCCGTACAATGAGCAGTTCTTC
CASSSGLAGAPPYNEQFF
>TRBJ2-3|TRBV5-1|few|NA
TGCGCCAGCATCTCGGGACAACCGTCAGATACGCAGTATTTT
CASISGQPSDTQYF
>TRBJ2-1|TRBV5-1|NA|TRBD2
TGCGCCAGCAGCCAAAGCCCGGGACTAGCGGGAACGTACAATGAGCAGTTCTTC
CASSQSPGLAGTYNEQFF
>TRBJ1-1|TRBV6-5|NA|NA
TGTGCCAGCAGTTACTCGCGGGGATCGGCTGAAGCTTTCTTT
CASSYSRGSAEAFF
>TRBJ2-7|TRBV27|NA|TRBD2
TGTGCCAGCAGTTCATCGCTCCCGGGACTAGCGGCATACGAGCAGTACTTC
CASSSSLPGLAAYEQYF
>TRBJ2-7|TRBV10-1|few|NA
TGCGCCAGCAGTGAGTGGGGGGATCTCTACGAGCAGTACTTC
CASSEWGDLYEQYF
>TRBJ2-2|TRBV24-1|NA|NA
TGTGCCACCAGTGAAGAGATCACCGGGGAGCTGTTTTTT
CATSEEITGELFF
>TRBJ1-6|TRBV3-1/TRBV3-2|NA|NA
TGTGCCAGCAGCCACGCAGGGTATAATTCACCCCTCCACTTT
CASSHAGYNSPLHF
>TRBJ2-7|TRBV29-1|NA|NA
TGCAGCGTTGAAGATCCCCAGGGAGGACCCTACGAGCAGTACTTC
CSVEDPQGGPYEQYF
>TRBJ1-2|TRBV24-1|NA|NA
TGTGCCATCGGGGGGGAGGATGGCTACACCTTC
CAIGGEDGYTF
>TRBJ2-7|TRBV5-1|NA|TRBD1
TGCGCCAGCAGCTCCGGGACAGGATCCTACGAGCAGTACTTC
CASSSGTGSYEQYF
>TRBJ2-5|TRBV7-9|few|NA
TGTGCCAGCAGCCGACGGGACAACGTCCAGACCCAGTACTTC
CASSRRDNVQTQYF
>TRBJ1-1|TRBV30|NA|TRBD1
TGTGCCTACTACAGGGGGCGAACTCTTTCGAACACTGAAGCTTTCTTT
CAYYRGRTLSNTEAFF
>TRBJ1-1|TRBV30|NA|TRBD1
TGTGCCTGGAGCCTAAGGACAGGAGCACACTGGAACACTGAAGCTTTCTTT
CAWSLRTGAHWNTEAFF
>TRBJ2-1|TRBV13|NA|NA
TGTGCCAGCAGCTCCTCGGGGTGGGAGCAGTTCTTC
CASSSSGWEQFF
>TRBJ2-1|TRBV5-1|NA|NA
TGCGCCAGCAGCTTGTTACAGGCCCACAATGAGCAGTTCTTC
CASSLLQAHNEQFF
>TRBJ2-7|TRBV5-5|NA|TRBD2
TGTGCCAGCAGCTTGTTTGGCGGGGGGGCCCTCTCCTACGAGCAGTACTTC
CASSLFGGGALSYEQYF
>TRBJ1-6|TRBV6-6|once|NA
TGTGCCAGCAGTTACGCATTGGCAGGGGATAATTCACCCCTCCACTTT
CASSYALAGDNSPLHF
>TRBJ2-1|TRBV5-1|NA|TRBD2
TGCGCCAGCAAGTCCTACGCGGGGGTGAGTAATGAGCAGTTCTTC
CASKSYAGVSNEQFF
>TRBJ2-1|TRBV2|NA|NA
TGTGCCAGCCTGCGAGCGGACAATGAGCAGTTCTTC
CASLRADNEQFF
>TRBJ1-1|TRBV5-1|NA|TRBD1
TGCGCCAGCAGGATAACAGGGGAGAACACTGAAGCTTTCTTT
CASRITGENTEAFF
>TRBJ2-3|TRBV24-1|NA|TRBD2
TGTGCCACCAGTGACGGGACTAGCGGGTCAGATACGCAGTATTTT
CATSDGTSGSDTQYF
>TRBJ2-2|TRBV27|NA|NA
TGTGCCAGCCGGCTGGAGATGAACACCGGGGAGCTGTTTTTT
CASRLEMNTGELFF
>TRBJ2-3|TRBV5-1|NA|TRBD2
TGCGCCAGCACCTTAGGTAGCGGGGGGACCACAGATACGCAGTATTTT
CASTLGSGGTTDTQYF
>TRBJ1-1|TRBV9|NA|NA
TGTGCCAGCAGCTCCGGGGGGGGCGCGGGGACTGAAGCTTTCTTT
CASSSGGGAGTEAFF
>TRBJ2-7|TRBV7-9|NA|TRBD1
TGTGCCAGCAGCTTACCAGGGGGCCCAACAGGCGAGCAGTACTTC
CASSLPGGPTGEQYF
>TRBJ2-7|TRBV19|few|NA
TGTGCCAGTAGCGCCGGGATCTCCTACGAGCAGTACTTC
CASSAGISYEQYF
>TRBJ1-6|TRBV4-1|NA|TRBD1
TGCGCCAGCAGCCAACAGACAGGGGGTAATTCACCCCTCCACTTT
CASSQQTGGNSPLHF
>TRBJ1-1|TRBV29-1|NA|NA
TGCAGCGTTGAAAGACTCTACACTGAAGCTTTCTTT
CSVERLYTEAFF
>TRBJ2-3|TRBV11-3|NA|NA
TGTGCCAGCAGCCGCAGTAGCACAGATACGCAGTATTTT
CASSRSSTDTQYF
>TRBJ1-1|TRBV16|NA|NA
TGTGCCAGCAGCCAATCCCCAGGGCAGAACACTGAAGCTTTCTTT
CASSQSPGQNTEAFF
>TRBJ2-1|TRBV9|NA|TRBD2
TGTGCCAGCAGCGTAGGGACTAGTTTGAATGAGCAGTTCTTC
CASSVGTSLNEQFF
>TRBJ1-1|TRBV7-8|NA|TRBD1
TGTGCCAGCAGCTCCACAGGGGGCTCGAGCACTGAAGCTTTCTTT
CASSSTGGSSTEAFF
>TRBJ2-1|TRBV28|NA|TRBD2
TGTGCCAGCAGACCGGGCCCCGGGACTAGCGGGAGTTGGTACAATGAGCAGTTCTTC
CASRPGPGTSGSWYNEQFF
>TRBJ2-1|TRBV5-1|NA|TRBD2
TGCGCCAGCAGCGCAAAAGACGGACTAGCGGGAAGTTTGTACAATGAGCAGTTCTTC
CASSAKDGLAGSLYNEQFF
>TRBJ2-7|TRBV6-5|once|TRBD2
TGTGCCAGCAGTTACTTGAGCGGGGGCTCCTACGAGCAGTACTTC
CASSYLSGGSYEQYF
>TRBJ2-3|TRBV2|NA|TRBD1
TGTGCCAGCAGCCAAACCCCGGGACAGGGAATGGATACGCAGTATTTT
CASSQTPGQGMDTQYF
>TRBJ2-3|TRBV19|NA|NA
TGTGCCAGTAGTATAGCGTTAGCGTATGGTGGGGATACGCAGTATTTT
CASSIALAYGGDTQYF
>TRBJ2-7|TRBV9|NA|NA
TGTGCCAGCAGCGTGGGAGGAACAAGCGAGCAGTACTTC
CASSVGGTSEQYF
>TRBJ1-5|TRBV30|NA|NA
TGTGCCTGGAGTGCCCCCGGGGGGAGCAATCAGCCCCAGCATTTT
CAWSAPGGSNQPQHF
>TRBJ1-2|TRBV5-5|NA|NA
TGTGCCAGCAGCTTGGCCTTGGGGGGGGAGTTAGGGGGCTACACCTTC
CASSLALGGELGGYTF
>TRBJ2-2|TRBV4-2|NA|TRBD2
TGTGCCAGCAGCCCGTTTCCAGCGGGGGGCGGGGAGCTGTTTTTT
CASSPFPAGGGELFF
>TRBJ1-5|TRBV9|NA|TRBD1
TGTGCCAGCAGCGTAGGGGACAGGGGTCACAAAAATCAGCCCCAGCATTTT
CASSVGDRGHKNQPQHF
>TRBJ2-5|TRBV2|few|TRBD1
TGTGCCAGCAGTCGGGACAGTCAAGAGACCCAGTACTTC
CASSRDSQETQYF
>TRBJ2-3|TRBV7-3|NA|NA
TGTGCCAGCAGCCCCAATGTCCGCACAGATACGCAGTATTTT
CASSPNVRTDTQYF
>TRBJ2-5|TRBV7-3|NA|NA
TGTGCCAGCAGCTTAGACGGGGCGGGGGAGACCCAGTACTTC
CASSLDGAGETQYF
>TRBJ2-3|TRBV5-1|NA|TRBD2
TGCGCCAGCAGCCCACCGACTAGCGGGGACCTAGATACGCAGTATTTT
CASSPPTSGDLDTQYF
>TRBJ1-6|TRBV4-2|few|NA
TGTGCCAGCAGCCAAGTATTGGGAGATTCACCCCTCCACTTT
CASSQVLGDSPLHF
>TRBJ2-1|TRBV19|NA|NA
TGTGCCAGTAGGAACAGGTCTGGAGGGTACAATGAGCAGTTCTTC
CASRNRSGGYNEQFF